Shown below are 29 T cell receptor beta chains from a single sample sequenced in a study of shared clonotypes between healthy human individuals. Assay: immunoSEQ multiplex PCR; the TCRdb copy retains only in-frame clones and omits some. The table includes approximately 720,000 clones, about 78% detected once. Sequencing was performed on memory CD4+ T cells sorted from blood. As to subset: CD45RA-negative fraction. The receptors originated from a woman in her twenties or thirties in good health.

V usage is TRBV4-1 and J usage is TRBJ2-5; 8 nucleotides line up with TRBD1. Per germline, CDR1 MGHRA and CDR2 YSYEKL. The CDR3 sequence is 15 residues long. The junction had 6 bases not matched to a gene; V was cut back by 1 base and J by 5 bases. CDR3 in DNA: TGCGCCAGCAGCCAAGGGGGAACAGGGGGGGAGACCCAGTACTTC. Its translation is CASSQGGTGGETQYF.

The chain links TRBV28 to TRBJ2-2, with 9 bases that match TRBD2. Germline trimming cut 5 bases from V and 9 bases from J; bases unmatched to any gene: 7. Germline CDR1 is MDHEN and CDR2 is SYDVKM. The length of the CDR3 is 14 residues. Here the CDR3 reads CASSTGTSSRELFF. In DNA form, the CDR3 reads TGTGCCAGCAGTACCGGGACTAGCTCCCGGGAGCTGTTTTTT.

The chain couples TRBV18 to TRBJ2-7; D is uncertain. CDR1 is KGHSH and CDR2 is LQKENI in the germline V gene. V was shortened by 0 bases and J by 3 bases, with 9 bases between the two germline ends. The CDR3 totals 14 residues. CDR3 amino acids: CASSPPERDYEQYF. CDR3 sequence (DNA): TGTGCCAGCTCACCACCGGAGAGAGACTACGAGCAGTACTTC.

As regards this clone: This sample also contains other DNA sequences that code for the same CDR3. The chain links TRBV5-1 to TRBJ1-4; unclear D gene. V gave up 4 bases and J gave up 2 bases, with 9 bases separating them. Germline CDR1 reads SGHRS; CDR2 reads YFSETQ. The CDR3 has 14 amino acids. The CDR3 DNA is TGCGCCAGCAGCCCAACAACTACTAATGAAAAACTGTTTTTT. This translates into CASSPTTTNEKLFF.

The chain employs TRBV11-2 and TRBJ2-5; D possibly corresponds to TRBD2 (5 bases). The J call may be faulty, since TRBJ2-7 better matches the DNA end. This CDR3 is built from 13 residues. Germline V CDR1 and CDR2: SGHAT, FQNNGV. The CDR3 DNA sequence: TGTGCCAGCAGCTCCCCGGACGGGATCGAGCAGTACTTC. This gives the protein CASSSPDGIEQYF.

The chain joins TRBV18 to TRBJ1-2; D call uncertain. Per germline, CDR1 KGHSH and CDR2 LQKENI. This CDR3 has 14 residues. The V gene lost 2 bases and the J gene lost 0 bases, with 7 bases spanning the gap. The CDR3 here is CASSPSSPNYGYTF. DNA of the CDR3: TGTGCCAGCTCACCATCCAGCCCTAACTATGGCTACACCTTC.

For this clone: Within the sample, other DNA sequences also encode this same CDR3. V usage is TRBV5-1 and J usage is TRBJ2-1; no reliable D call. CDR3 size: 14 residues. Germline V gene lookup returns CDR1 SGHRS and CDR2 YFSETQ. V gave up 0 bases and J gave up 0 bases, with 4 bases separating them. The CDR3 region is CASSLVPSYNEQFF. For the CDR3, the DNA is TGCGCCAGCAGCTTGGTACCCTCCTACAATGAGCAGTTCTTC.

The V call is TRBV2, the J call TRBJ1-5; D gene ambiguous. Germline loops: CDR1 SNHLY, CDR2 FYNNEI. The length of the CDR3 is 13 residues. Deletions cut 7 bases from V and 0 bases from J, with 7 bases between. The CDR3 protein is CASKPNSNQPQHF. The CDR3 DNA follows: TGTGCCAGCAAACCCAATAGCAATCAGCCCCAGCATTTT.

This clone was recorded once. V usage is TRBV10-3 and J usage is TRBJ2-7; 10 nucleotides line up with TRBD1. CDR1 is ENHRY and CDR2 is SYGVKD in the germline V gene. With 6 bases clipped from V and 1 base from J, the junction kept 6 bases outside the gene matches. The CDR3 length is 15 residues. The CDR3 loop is CAIREPGQGSYEQYF. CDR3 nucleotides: TGTGCCATCAGGGAACCGGGACAGGGGTCCTACGAGCAGTACTTC.

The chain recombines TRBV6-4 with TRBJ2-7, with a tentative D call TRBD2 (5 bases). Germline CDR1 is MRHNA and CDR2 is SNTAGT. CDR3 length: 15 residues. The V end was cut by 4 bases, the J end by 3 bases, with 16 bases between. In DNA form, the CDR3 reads TGTGCCAGCAGTGTATCCTTGACCGACTACTACGAGCAGTACTTC. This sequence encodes CASSVSLTDYYEQYF.

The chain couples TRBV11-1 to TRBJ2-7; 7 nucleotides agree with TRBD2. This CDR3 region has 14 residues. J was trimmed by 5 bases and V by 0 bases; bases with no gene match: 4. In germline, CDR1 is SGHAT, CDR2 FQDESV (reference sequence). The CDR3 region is CASSLAGGPNEQYF. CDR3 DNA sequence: TGTGCCAGCAGCTTAGCGGGAGGGCCGAACGAGCAGTACTTC.

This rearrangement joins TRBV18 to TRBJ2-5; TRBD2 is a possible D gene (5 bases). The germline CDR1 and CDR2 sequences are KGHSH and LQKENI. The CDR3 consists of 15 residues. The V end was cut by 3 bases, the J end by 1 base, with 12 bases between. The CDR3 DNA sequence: TGTGCCAGCTCACCCTCACCGGGGAGCCAAGAGACCCAGTACTTC. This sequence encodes CASSPSPGSQETQYF.

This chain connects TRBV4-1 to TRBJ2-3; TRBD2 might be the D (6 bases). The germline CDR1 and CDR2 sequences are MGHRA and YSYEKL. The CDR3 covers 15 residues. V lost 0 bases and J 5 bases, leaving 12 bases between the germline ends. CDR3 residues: CASSQDDGRGDTQYF. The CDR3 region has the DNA TGCGCCAGCAGCCAAGATGACGGGAGAGGAGATACGCAGTATTTT.

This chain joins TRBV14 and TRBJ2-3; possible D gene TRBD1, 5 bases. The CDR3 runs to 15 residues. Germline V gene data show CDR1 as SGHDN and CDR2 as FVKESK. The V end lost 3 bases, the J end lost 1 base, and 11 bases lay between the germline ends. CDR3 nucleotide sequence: TGTGCCAGCAGCCATAGGGGATACGGCACAGATACGCAGTATTTT. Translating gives CASSHRGYGTDTQYF.

CDR3 bases: TGTGCCAGCAGCCAAGTCCAGGTGGGACAGCCCCAGCATTTT. Its protein is CASSQVQVGQPQHF. The chain combines TRBV4-2 with TRBJ1-5, with unresolved D. V shed 1 base and J shed 7 bases, with 11 bases lying between them. Germline CDR1 and CDR2: LGHNA and YNFKEQ. The CDR3 covers 14 residues.

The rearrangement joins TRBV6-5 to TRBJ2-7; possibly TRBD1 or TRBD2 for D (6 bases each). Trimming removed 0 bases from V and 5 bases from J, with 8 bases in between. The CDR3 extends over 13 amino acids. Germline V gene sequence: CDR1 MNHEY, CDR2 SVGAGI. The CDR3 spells CASSYSRGHEQYF. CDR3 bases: TGTGCCAGCAGTTACTCTCGGGGGCACGAGCAGTACTTC.

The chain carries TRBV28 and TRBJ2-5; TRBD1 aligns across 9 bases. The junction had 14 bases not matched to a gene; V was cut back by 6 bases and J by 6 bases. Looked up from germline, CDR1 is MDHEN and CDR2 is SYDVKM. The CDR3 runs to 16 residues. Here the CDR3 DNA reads TGTGCCAGCAGATCCCCGCTAACAGGGGGCATGCAGACCCAGTACTTC. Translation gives CASRSPLTGGMQTQYF.

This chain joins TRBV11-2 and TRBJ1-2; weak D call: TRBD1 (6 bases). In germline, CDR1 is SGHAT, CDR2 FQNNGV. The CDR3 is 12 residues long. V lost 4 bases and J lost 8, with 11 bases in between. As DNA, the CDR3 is TGTGCCAGCAGCTCAAACAGGGACGGCTACACCTTC. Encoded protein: CASSSNRDGYTF.

CDR3 protein: CASRRQGGRTGELFF. In DNA, the CDR3 is TGTGCCAGCAGGAGGCAGGGAGGGCGGACCGGGGAGCTGTTTTTT. The chain has TRBV2 and TRBJ2-2; 7 bases agree with TRBD2. This CDR3 comprises 15 residues. Germline values: CDR1 SNHLY, CDR2 FYNNEI. Trimming at V came to 6 bases and at J to 5 bases, leaving 9 bases not matched to a gene.

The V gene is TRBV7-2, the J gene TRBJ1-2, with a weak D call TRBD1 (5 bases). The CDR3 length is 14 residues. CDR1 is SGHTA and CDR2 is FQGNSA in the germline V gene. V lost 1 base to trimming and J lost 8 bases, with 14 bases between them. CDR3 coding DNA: TGTGCCAGCAGCTTAGGGTTAGGGACTCGGGGCTACACCTTC. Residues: CASSLGLGTRGYTF.

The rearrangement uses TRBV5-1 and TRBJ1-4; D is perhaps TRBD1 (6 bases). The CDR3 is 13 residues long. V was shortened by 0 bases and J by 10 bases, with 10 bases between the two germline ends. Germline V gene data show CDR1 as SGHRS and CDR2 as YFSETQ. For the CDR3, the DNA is TGCGCCAGCAGCTTGGCAGGGGCCCGAAAACTGTTTTTT. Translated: CASSLAGARKLFF.

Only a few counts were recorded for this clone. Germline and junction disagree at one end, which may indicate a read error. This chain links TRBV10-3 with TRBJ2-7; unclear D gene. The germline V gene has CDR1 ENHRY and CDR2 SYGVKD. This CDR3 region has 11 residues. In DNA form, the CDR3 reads TGTGCCATCAGTGAGTCCCAGTATCATCGGTTC. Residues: CAISESQYHRF.

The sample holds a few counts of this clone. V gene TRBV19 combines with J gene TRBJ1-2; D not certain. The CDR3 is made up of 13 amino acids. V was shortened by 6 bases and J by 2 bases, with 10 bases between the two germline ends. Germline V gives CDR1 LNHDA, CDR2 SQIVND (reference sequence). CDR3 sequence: CASRPRQNYGYTF. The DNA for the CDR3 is TGTGCCAGTAGGCCTCGGCAGAACTATGGCTACACCTTC.

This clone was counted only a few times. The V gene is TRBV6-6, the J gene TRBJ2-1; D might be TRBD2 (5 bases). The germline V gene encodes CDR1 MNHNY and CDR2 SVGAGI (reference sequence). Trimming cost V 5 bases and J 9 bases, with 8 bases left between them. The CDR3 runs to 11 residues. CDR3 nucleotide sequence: TGTGCCAGCAGTGGCGAGGGTGAGCAGTTCTTC. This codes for CASSGEGEQFF.

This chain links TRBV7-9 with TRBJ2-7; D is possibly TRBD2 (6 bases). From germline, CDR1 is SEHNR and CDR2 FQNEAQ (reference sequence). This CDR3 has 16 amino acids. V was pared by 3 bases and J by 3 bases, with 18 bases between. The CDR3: CASSFSAGRDLYEQYF. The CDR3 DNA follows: TGTGCCAGCAGCTTCTCTGCGGGGCGGGATCTCTACGAGCAGTACTTC.

The CDR3 nucleotides read TGTGCCACCAGCAGAGAGTACGCGGGGAGGCCCCAGTACTTC. It yields the protein CATSREYAGRPQYF. V gene TRBV15 combines with J gene TRBJ2-5; TRBD2 might be the D (6 bases). The V gene lost 0 bases and the J gene lost 9 bases, with 14 bases spanning the gap. Germline V gene lookup returns CDR1 LNHNV and CDR2 YYDKDF (reference sequence). The length of the CDR3 is 14 residues.

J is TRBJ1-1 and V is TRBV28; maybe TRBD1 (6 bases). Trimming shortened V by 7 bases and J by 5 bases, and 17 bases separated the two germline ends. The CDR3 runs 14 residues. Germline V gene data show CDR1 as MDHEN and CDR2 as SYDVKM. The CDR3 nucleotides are TGTGCCAGCAACCCGGGGGGGGCACGGACTGAAGCTTTCTTT. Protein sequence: CASNPGGARTEAFF.

CDR3 residues: CASSQGGTSASYNEQFF. CDR3 nucleotides: TGTGCCAGCAGCCAAGGGGGGACTAGCGCCTCCTACAATGAGCAGTTCTTC. The chain carries TRBV4-2 and TRBJ2-1; 10 nucleotides line up with TRBD2. Germline CDR1 is LGHNA and CDR2 is YNFKEQ. With 1 base clipped from V and 0 bases from J, the junction kept 3 bases outside the gene matches. The CDR3 spans 17 residues.

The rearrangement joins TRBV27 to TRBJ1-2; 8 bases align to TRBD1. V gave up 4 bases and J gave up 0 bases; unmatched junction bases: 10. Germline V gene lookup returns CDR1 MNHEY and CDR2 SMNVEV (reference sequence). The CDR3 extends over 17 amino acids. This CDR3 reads CASSSPTGVPPNYGYTF. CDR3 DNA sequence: TGTGCCAGCAGTTCCCCGACAGGGGTTCCTCCTAACTATGGCTACACCTTC.